These 11 T cell receptor beta chains were all obtained from the same sample, sequenced in a study of read filtering for tumor transcriptome and immune sequencing. Molecular barcoded adaptors covering alpha/delta and beta/gamma chains were used on about 0.4 ug RNA. TCRdb re-analysed the reads in MiXCR, keeping a single row per CDR3 protein. The data contain 85,000 to 100,000 distinct CDR3 sequences, 20% to 25% of them seen just once; the ten biggest clones take up about an eighth. The sample comprised a population of CD138-negative cells sorted from bone marrow. These receptors were obtained from a donor older than 35 with multiple myeloma.

This clonotype was observed a few times. The chain carries TRBV11-2 and TRBJ1-1; D is undetermined. This CDR3 contains 15 residues. CDR1 is SGHAT, CDR2 FQNNGV, per germline. V was pared by 0 bases and J by 0 bases, with 8 bases between. The CDR3 DNA reads as TGTGCCAGCAGCTTAGAGCGGCTCATGAACACTGAAGCTTTCTTT. Translation gives CASSLERLMNTEAFF.

In regard to this clonotype: This sequence is one base from a far larger clone and is likely a read error. The CDR3 loop reads CASSLIRGGSLLHF. In nucleotides, the CDR3 is TGTGCCAGCAGTTTAATAAGGGGAGGATCACTCCTCCACTTT. The rearrangement uses TRBV28 and TRBJ1-1; D might be TRBD1 (5 bases). The DNA end is a closer match to TRBJ1-6, so the J assignment may be wrong. The germline gives CDR1 MDHEN, CDR2 SYDVKM. The CDR3 extends over 14 amino acids.

This rearrangement joins TRBV19 to TRBJ2-4, with TRBD2 matching 7 bases. V lost 9 bases to trimming and J lost 3 bases; unmatched junction nucleotides: 8. This CDR3 spans 14 amino acids. The germline V gene has CDR1 LNHDA and CDR2 SQIVND (reference sequence). CDR3 sequence reads: CASRPGGVKNIQYF. DNA of the CDR3: TGTGCCAGCAGGCCGGGGGGTGTCAAAAACATTCAGTACTTC.

This clonotype has just one count. A much more abundant neighbour one base away suggests this may be a read error. The gene calls are TRBV19 and TRBJ2-7; D not resolved. The CDR3 loop spans 14 amino acids. Trimming pared 3 bases from V and 2 bases from J, leaving 11 bases between. Germline CDR1 reads LNHDA; CDR2 reads SQIVND (reference sequence). CDR3 sequence: CASSIGQVPYEQYF. CDR3 nucleotides: TGTGCCAGTAGTATCGGGCAGGTTCCCTACGAGCAGTACTTC.

Many counts were recorded for this clonotype. The chain uses TRBV7-2 and TRBJ1-1, with 7 nucleotides matching TRBD1. CDR3 length: 12 amino acids. Germline V gene sequence: CDR1 SGHTA, CDR2 FQGNSA. Trimming took 6 bases from V and 11 from J; bases not matched to a gene: 9. CDR3: CASSREDRVAFF. Written as DNA, the CDR3 is TGTGCCAGCAGTCGGGAAGACAGGGTCGCTTTCTTT.

This clonotype was counted ten times or more. The V gene is TRBV28, the J gene TRBJ2-2; D unresolved. Germline CDR1 and CDR2: MDHEN and SYDVKM. The V and J ends lost 4 bases and 4 bases respectively, with 13 bases between them. The CDR3 spans 15 residues. CDR3 in amino acids: CASSSTGIRTGELFF. The CDR3 nucleotides read TGTGCCAGCAGTTCAACCGGAATTCGCACCGGGGAGCTGTTTTTT.

This clonotype was detected a few times. The chain joins TRBV7-9 to TRBJ2-3; no reliable D call. The CDR3 consists of 13 residues. Germline values: CDR1 SEHNR, CDR2 FQNEAQ (reference sequence). V was pared by 3 bases and J by 7 bases, with 11 bases between. CDR3 in DNA: TGTGCCAGCAGCTTCGGTCTAGGATATACGCAGTATTTT. Translating gives CASSFGLGYTQYF.

This clonotype was detected many times. V and J are TRBV7-9 and TRBJ2-7; 8 bases agree with TRBD1. Per germline, CDR1 SEHNR and CDR2 FQNEAQ (reference sequence). The length of the CDR3 is 14 residues. V shed 3 bases, J shed 6 bases, and the junction held 7 bases outside the gene matches. Here the CDR3 DNA reads TGTGCCAGCAGCTTTGGGCAGGGGGCAAGCGAGCAGTACTTC. Translation: CASSFGQGASEQYF.

In this sample, this clonotype turned up many times. J is TRBJ2-3 and V is TRBV11-3, with no clear D. Trimming stripped 1 base from V and 2 bases from J, with 13 bases between. This CDR3 contains 16 residues. CDR1 and CDR2 (germline): SGHNT, YENEEA. CDR3 sequence: CASSLARAFSTDTQYF. The CDR3 nucleotides are TGTGCCAGCAGCTTAGCACGGGCCTTTTCCACAGATACGCAGTATTTT.

Many counts were recorded for this clonotype. V and J are TRBV5-1 and TRBJ2-3, with unresolved D. Germline V gene sequence: CDR1 SGHRS, CDR2 YFSETQ. The CDR3 contains 14 residues. Trimming pared 0 bases from V and 3 bases from J, leaving 8 bases between. The CDR3 loop reads CASSLGRTTDTQYF. Here the CDR3 DNA reads TGCGCCAGCAGCTTGGGACGTACTACAGATACGCAGTATTTT. The full variable domain, with the rest looked up from reference TRBV5-1 and TRBJ2-3, is KAGVTQTPRYLIKTRGQQVTLSCSPISGHRSVSWYQQTPGQGLQFLFEYFSETQRNKGNFPGRFSGRQFSNSRSEMNVSTLELGDSALYLCASSLGRTTDTQYFGPGTRLTVL.

This clonotype was observed many times. The V and J genes are TRBV9 and TRBJ2-1, with 12 bases that match TRBD2. The CDR3 runs to 16 residues. V lost 4 bases and J lost 6; bases outside the gene matches: 8. CDR1 and CDR2 (germline): SGDLS, YYNGEE. The CDR3 reads CASSPGGLAGTNEQFF. CDR3 bases: TGTGCCAGCAGCCCCGGCGGACTAGCGGGGACCAATGAGCAGTTCTTC.